In its sample, the clone carrying this TCR beta chain was seen many times. Previously published methods and listed TCR primers were used for the bulk TCR libraries. TCRdb re-derived calls from the PCR reads in MiXCR, one entry per CDR3 protein. The sample records 490,000 or so distinct CDR3 sequences, 20% to 25% being singletons. The J segment lost 6 bases and the V segment lost 6 bases, leaving 8 bases of the junction unmatched. Looked up from germline, CDR1 is MNHEY and CDR2 is SMNVEV (reference sequence). The CDR3 is 14 amino acids. The data derive from a study of molecular identifiers for immune sequencing clone quantification. The naive CD8 libraries originated from between about 17,000 and 1,000,000 sorted cells and drew on 10%, 30% or 50% RNA.

The sequencing input was naive CD8+ T cells from blood, with Jurkat cell RNA spiked in. Subset described: FACS-sorted CD8+CD4-CCR7+CD45RA+ naive T cells. The sequence was obtained from a human donor in good health. Some libraries in this study had Jurkat cell RNA spiked in. The chain links TRBV27 to TRBJ2-7, with 10 bases matching TRBD2. The CDR3 nucleotides read TGTGCCAGCAGGCCCGGGACTAGCGTTAGCGAGCAGTACTTC. Residues: CASRPGTSVSEQYF.